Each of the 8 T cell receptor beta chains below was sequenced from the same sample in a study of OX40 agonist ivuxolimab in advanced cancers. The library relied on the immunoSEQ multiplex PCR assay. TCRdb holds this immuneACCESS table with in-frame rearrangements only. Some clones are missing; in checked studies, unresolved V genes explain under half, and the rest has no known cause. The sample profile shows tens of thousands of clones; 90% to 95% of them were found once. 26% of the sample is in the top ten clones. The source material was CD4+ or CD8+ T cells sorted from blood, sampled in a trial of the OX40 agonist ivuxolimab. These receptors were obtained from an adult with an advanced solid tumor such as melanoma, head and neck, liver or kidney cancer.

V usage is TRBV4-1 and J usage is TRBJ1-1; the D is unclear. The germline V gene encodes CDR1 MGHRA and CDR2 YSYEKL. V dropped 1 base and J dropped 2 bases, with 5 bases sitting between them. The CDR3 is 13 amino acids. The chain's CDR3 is CASSQVLNTEAFF. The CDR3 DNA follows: TGCGCCAGCAGCCAAGTGCTTAACACTGAAGCTTTCTTT.

CDR3 protein: CASSLIGRALFANTGELFF. CDR3 DNA sequence: TGTGCCAGCAGTTTAATAGGTAGGGCCCTGTTCGCGAACACCGGGGAGCTGTTTTTT. The chain uses TRBV28 and TRBJ2-2; no clear D gene. The CDR3 spans 19 residues. CDR1 is MDHEN and CDR2 is SYDVKM in the germline V gene. The ends were cut back, 2 bases at V and 0 bases at J, with 19 bases in the middle.

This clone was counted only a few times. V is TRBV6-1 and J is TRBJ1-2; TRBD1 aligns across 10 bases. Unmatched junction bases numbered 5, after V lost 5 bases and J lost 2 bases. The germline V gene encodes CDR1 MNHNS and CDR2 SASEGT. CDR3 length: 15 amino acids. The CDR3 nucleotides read TGTGCCAGCAGTCCCGGACAGGGGGGAAACTATGGCTACACCTTC. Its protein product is CASSPGQGGNYGYTF.

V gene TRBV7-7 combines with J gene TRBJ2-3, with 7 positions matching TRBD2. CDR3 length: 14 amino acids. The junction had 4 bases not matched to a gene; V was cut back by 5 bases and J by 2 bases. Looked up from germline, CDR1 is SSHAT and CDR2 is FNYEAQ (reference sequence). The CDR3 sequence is CASSISGFTDTQYF. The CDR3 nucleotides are TGTGCCAGCAGCATTAGCGGGTTCACAGATACGCAGTATTTT. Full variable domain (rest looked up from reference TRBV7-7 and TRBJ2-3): GAGVSQSPRYKVTKRGQDVTLRCDPISSHATLYWYQQALGQGPEFLTYFNYEAQPDKSGLPSDRFSAERPEGSISTLTIQRTEQRDSAMYRCASSISGFTDTQYFGPGTRLTVL.

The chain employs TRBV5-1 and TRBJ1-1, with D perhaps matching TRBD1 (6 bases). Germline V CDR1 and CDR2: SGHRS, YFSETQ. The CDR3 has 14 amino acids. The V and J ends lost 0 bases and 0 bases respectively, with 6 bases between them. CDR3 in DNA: TGCGCCAGCAGCTTGGGGGGGCTGAACACTGAAGCTTTCTTT. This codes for CASSLGGLNTEAFF. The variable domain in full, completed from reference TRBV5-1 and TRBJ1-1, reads KAGVTQTPRYLIKTRGQQVTLSCSPISGHRSVSWYQQTPGQGLQFLFEYFSETQRNKGNFPGRFSGRQFSNSRSEMNVSTLELGDSALYLCASSLGGLNTEAFFGQGTRLTVV.

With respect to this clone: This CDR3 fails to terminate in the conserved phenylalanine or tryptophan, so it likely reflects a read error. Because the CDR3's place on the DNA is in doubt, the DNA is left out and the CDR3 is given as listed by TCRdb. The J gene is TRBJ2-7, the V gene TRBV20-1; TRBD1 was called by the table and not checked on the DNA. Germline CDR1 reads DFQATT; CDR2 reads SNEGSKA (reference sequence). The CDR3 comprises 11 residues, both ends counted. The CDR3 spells CSASAPPLLRS.

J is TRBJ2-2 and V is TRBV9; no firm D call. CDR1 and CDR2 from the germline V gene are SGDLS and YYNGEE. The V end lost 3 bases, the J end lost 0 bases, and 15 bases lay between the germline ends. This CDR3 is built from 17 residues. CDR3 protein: CASSDPGGDANTGELFF. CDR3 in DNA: TGTGCCAGCAGCGATCCTGGCGGCGACGCGAACACCGGGGAGCTGTTTTTT.

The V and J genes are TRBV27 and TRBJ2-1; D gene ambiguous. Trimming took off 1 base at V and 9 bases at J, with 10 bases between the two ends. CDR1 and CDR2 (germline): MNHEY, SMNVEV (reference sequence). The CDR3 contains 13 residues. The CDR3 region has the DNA TGTGCCAGCAGTTTATTACCCCCGGGTGAGCAGTTCTTC. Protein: CASSLLPPGEQFF.